This T cell receptor (beta chain) comes out of a study of OX40 agonist ivuxolimab in advanced cancers. Overall study: Mean age about 60 years, range roughly 20 to 85; nearly 85% male.

Worth noting for this clone: Its specificity is not known.

Trimming cost V 1 base and J 0 bases, with 13 bases left between them. The CDR3 is made up of 16 amino acids. Germline loops: CDR1 SGHTA, CDR2 FQGNSA. The method was immunoSEQ multiplex PCR; TCRdb's version includes in-frame clones alone and lacks a portion of them. The table lists 20,000 to 25,000 clones, around 78% of them singletons, with 16% in the top ten. General study findings and limits: Among some nonresponders, normalized T-cell clonal expansion was also low. More expanded clones were found, on average, in CD8+ than in CD4+ T cells.

The sequence came from an adult with an advanced solid tumor such as melanoma, head and neck, liver or kidney cancer. This chain uses TRBV7-2 with TRBJ2-7; D may be TRBD2 (5 bases). Here the sequenced sample was CD4+ or CD8+ T cells sorted from blood, taken in a trial of the OX40 agonist ivuxolimab. The CDR3 sequence: CASSLVEGFSSYEQYF. The CDR3 DNA is TGTGCCAGCAGCTTAGTTGAGGGTTTTTCCTCCTACGAGCAGTACTTC.